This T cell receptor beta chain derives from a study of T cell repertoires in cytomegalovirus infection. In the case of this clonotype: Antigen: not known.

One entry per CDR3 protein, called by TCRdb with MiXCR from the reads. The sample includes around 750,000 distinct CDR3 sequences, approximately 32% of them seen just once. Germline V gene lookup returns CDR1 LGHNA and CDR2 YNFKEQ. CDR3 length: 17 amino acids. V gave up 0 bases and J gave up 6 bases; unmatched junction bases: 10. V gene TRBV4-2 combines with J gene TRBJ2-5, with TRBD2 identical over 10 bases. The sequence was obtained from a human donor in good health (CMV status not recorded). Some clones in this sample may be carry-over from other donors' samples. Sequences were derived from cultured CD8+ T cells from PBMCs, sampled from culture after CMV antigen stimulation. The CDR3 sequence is CASSQETALAGSKTQYF. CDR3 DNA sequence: TGTGCCAGCAGCCAAGAAACGGCACTAGCGGGGAGCAAGACCCAGTACTTC.